What follows is one T cell receptor (beta chain) and its context. Just one base apart from a much larger clone, this may be a read error. The record originates from a study of T-cell reconstitution after alpha-beta-depleted transplantation in children. This sample's TCRbeta library carried unique molecular identifier barcodes. Each CDR3 protein gets one entry after TCRdb re-called the PCR reads with MiXCR. The sample shows around 700,000 distinct CDR3 sequences, roughly 14% of them seen only once. From germline, CDR1 is SGHAT and CDR2 FQNNGV. The CDR3 runs to 15 residues. V is TRBV11-2 and J is TRBJ2-1; possibly TRBD1 for D (8 bases). Specimen: PBMCs, collected before TCRalphabeta/CD19-depleted stem cell transplant. This receptor was taken from a girl aged 2-10 years with congenital amegakaryocytic thrombocytopenia, due to receive a stem cell transplant. The CDR3 DNA follows: TGTGCCAGCGGCTTTTTAGCGACAGGGGAGGGGGAGCAGTTCTTC. Its translation: CASGFLATGEGEQFF.